The subject of this entry is one T cell receptor (beta chain). The antigen remains undetermined. This sample was taken from a study of T cells in localized non-small cell lung cancer. Study findings and constraints: Appearing in adjacent lung were a median approximately 57 of the top 100 tumor clones. Uninvolved adjacent lung had the highest recorded T cell clonality, with tumor below it. Longer overall survival accompanied higher blood T cell density. Because sequencing included only one region (of the tumor), heterogeneity remains possible.

The table came from immunoSEQ multiplex PCR; TCRdb's copy has only in-frame clones and leaves some out. Altogether around 20,000 clones are present, under 90% being singletons, with the ten largest covering 15%. CDR1 is SNHLY, CDR2 FYNNEI, per germline. The CDR3 extends over 17 amino acids. The trim removed 4 bases at V and 2 bases at J, leaving 4 bases unmatched. Sequences were derived from PBMCs, sampled before any cancer treatment. This chain uses TRBV2 with TRBJ2-2; TRBD2 aligns across 13 bases. This clonotype was sampled from a woman aged 40 to 75 with stage II squamous cell lung carcinoma. CDR3 nucleotides: TGTGCCAGCAGTGGGACTAGCGGGAGTATCAACACCGGGGAGCTGTTTTTT. Translation gives CASSGTSGSINTGELFF.